This TCR beta chain was recorded in a study of a mutant IDH1 vaccine in newly diagnosed glioma (dated by TCRdb to about 2021). Background on the whole study: Eight vaccinations were administered to patients in weeks 1, 3, 5, 7, 11, 15, 19 and 23, corresponding to visits V03 through V10. Of the approximately 35 treated patients, about 62% were male and about 40% were female, and the mean age was approximately 37 years. Vaccination began 4-6 weeks after radiotherapy alone, or alongside temozolomide cycles in the chemotherapy-containing groups. Prior to enrollment, patients had been given standard therapy consisting of radiotherapy alone, temozolomide alone, or radiochemotherapy with temozolomide, with the combination given to most patients. Peripheral blood was collected at six visits: V03 (baseline), V05, V07, V10, V12 and V13. Longitudinal TCRB deep sequencing was done for 25 treated patients, wherever samples were available for exploratory analyses. General conclusions and limits of the study: PBMC samples for TCRB deep sequencing were selected based on availability. According to the authors, sample limitations meant that analyses of patient blood samples could not be reproduced. Changes in the top peripheral T cell clonotypes picked up by TCRB sequencing did not appear to be linked to pseudoprogression. Immune responses induced by the vaccine were seen in more than 85% of patients across multiple MHC alleles.

The library was built by means of the immunoSEQ multiplex PCR assay. Rearranged TCR beta chain sequences were amplified using the hsTCRB Kit according to the manufacturer's protocol. TCRB libraries were sequenced on an Illumina MiSeq. Per the authors' processing: The kit vendor's proprietary platform handled demultiplexing, trimming and gene mapping. The immuneACCESS repertoire file appears here via TCRdb, limited to in-frame rearrangements. These files lack a portion of the clones; in checked studies, under half of the deficit traces to unresolved V genes, and the cause of the others is not known. The V and J calls and the clone size are those of that table, but D and trimming were determined from the DNA. Within this sample are 50,000 to 60,000 clones, with 80% of them counted one time only. The ten top clones hold 5% to 7.5% of the sample. The time point label corresponds to: week 23, last vaccination. Each vaccine dose was 300 ug of a 20-mer mutant IDH1 peptide in Montanide, given subcutaneously with topical imiquimod. The donors had newly diagnosed IDH1-mutant astrocytomas of WHO grade 3 or 4 that showed loss of nuclear ATRX. The samples were drawn from NOA16, a multicentre, single-arm, open-label phase I trial in Germany that tested a mutant IDH1 peptide vaccine in humans for the first time. The DNeasy Blood and Tissue Kit was used to extract genomic DNA from EDTA blood for TCRB sequencing.

CDR1 and CDR2, looked up from the germline V gene, are KGHSH and LQKENI. The CDR3, from cysteine to phenylalanine, totals 16 residues. Only the CDR3 DNA stays, 48 bases, in frame from base 1. V is cut back by 5 bases and J by 4 bases, with 8 bases in the junction unmatched. Concerning this clone itself: The antigen it binds to is not known. No clone much larger than this one lies a single base away; base qualities are absent.

The chain joins TRBV18 to TRBJ2-2; a stretch of 9 junction bases matches TRBD1. Sample: PBMCs, taken from a glioma patient whose treatment included an IDH1 peptide vaccine. The clonotype was recovered from a man aged 40-55 years with glioma. CDR3 protein: CASSKPGQGTTGELFF. The DNA reads TGTGCCAGCTCAAAACCGGGACAGGGTACCACCGGGGAGCTGTTTTTT.